Presented here are 6 T cell receptor beta chains from one specimen sequenced in a study of T cells after posttransplantation cyclophosphamide. The protocol was immunoSEQ multiplex PCR, while the TCRdb copy is restricted to in-frame clones and leaves out a portion. This sample carries about 39,000 clones, none of them present only once. The sample consisted of PBMCs. The receptors come from a woman aged 50 to 65 in good health and a related stem cell transplant donor.

This clone was detected only a few times. V gene TRBV6-5 combines with J gene TRBJ1-5, with 7 bases matching TRBD1. From germline, CDR1 is MNHEY and CDR2 SVGAGI. The CDR3 extends over 15 amino acids. V was clipped by 5 bases and J by 6 bases; unmatched bases: 10. This CDR3 is CASSPTGLEIQPQHF. As DNA, the CDR3 is TGTGCCAGCAGTCCGACAGGGCTGGAAATTCAGCCCCAGCATTTT.

This clone was seen at least ten times. The J gene is TRBJ1-3, the V gene TRBV28, with D possibly matching TRBD1 (6 bases). CDR1 and CDR2 (germline): MDHEN, SYDVKM. This CDR3 comprises 16 residues. V dropped 6 bases and J dropped 5 bases, with 20 bases sitting between them. The CDR3 sequence: CASRNNGGAVRNTIYF. CDR3 nucleotides: TGTGCCAGCAGAAACAATGGGGGCGCAGTTCGAAACACCATATATTTT. Looking up the rest from reference TRBV28 and TRBJ1-3 gives the full variable domain: DVKVTQSSRYLVKRTGEKVFLECVQDMDHENMFWYRQDPGLGLRLIYFSYDVKMKEKGDIPEGYSVSREKKERFSLILESASTNQTSMYLCASRNNGGAVRNTIYFGEGSWLTVV.

This clone came up many times. V and J are TRBV28 and TRBJ1-5; D might be TRBD1 (5 bases). The CDR3 sequence is 13 residues long. V was trimmed by 6 bases and J by 4 bases, leaving 10 bases between them. CDR1 and CDR2 (germline): MDHEN, SYDVKM. For the CDR3, the DNA is TGTGCCAGCAGGACAGACTTAAATCAGCCCCAGCATTTT. Its translation is CASRTDLNQPQHF.

This clone was detected ten times or more. The V call is TRBV28, the J call TRBJ1-1, with TRBD1 as a possible D gene (5 bases). Germline V gene data show CDR1 as MDHEN and CDR2 as SYDVKM. Trimming took 8 bases from V and 1 from J, leaving 11 bases between them. CDR3 length: 13 amino acids. The CDR3 here is CASRRGENTEAFF. The CDR3 nucleotides are TGTGCCAGCCGAAGGGGCGAGAACACTGAAGCTTTCTTT.

The rearrangement links TRBV28 to TRBJ2-5; TRBD2 aligns across 14 bases. With 5 bases clipped from V and 1 base from J, the junction kept 3 bases outside the gene matches. The CDR3 length is 16 residues. Germline CDR1 MDHEN, CDR2 SYDVKM. DNA of the CDR3: TGTGCCAGCAGTCTTGGACTAGCGGGGGGCCAAGAGACCCAGTACTTC. Amino acid sequence: CASSLGLAGGQETQYF.

This clone was observed at least ten times. V usage is TRBV7-9 and J usage is TRBJ2-1; 9 bases agree with TRBD1. The V gene end was trimmed by 8 bases and the J gene end by 6 bases; junction bases not matched to a gene: 14. CDR3 length: 16 residues. Germline V gene sequence: CDR1 SEHNR, CDR2 FQNEAQ (reference sequence). The DNA of the CDR3 is TGTGCCAGCCAGGGACGTGATCGACAGGGGGGCAATGAGCAGTTCTTC. Amino acid sequence: CASQGRDRQGGNEQFF.